The 23 T cell receptor beta chains below all came from one sample that was sequenced in a study of shared clonotypes between healthy human individuals (dated by TCRdb to the early 2020s). Receptor libraries were prepared by the immunoSEQ multiplex PCR assay. TCRdb mirrors the immuneACCESS table, restricted to in-frame sequences. Some clones are absent from its copies; in checked studies, under half trace to an unresolved V gene, and the reason for the others is unknown. In this sample the table shows 2 million to 3 million clones, roughly 93% of which occur a single time. The ten largest clonotypes hold approximately 0.35% of the sample. Specimen: naive CD4+ T cells from PBMCs. The intended sense of this specimen's cell subset or site label: CD45RA+ positively selected. These receptors were collected from a man aged 18-30 years in good health. Some clones in this sample may be carry-over from other donors' samples.

The V call is TRBV27, the J call TRBJ2-5; maybe TRBD2 (6 bases). V was trimmed by 1 base and J by 3 bases, leaving 12 bases between them. Per germline, CDR1 MNHEY and CDR2 SMNVEV (reference sequence). The CDR3 loop spans 15 amino acids. This CDR3 is CASSLWTAGKETQYF. CDR3 in DNA: TGTGCCAGCAGTTTATGGACGGCGGGAAAAGAGACCCAGTACTTC.

This clone was found once. The J gene is TRBJ1-1, the V gene TRBV7-3; 7 bases align to TRBD1. The CDR3 has 14 residues. CDR1 and CDR2 from the germline V gene are SGHTA and FQGTGA. J lost 5 bases, V lost 5 bases, and 8 bases had no gene match. CDR3 in amino acids: CASSTTPGGTEAFF. The CDR3 bases are TGTGCCAGCAGCACGACCCCAGGGGGAACTGAAGCTTTCTTT.

The chain employs TRBV6-5 and TRBJ2-3; D not resolved. With 2 bases removed from V and 3 bases from J, the gap between germline ends came to 9 bases. The CDR3 length is 14 residues. CDR1 is MNHEY and CDR2 is SVGAGI in the germline V gene. The CDR3 coding sequence is TGTGCCAGCAGTTACGGGGTAGCAACAGATACGCAGTATTTT. It yields the protein CASSYGVATDTQYF.

The gene calls are TRBV2 and TRBJ1-2, with 7 nucleotides matching TRBD1. This CDR3 comprises 15 residues. The ends lost 8 bases at V and 7 bases at J; junction bases unmatched: 16. Germline values: CDR1 SNHLY, CDR2 FYNNEI. The CDR3 nucleotides are TGTGCCAGCGGGAGGGACCTTGACAGGGAGGGTGGCTACACCTTC. It is translated as CASGRDLDREGGYTF.

The chain links TRBV28 to TRBJ1-2; D is unclear. Germline V lookup: CDR1 MDHEN, CDR2 SYDVKM. The length of the CDR3 is 13 residues. Deletions cut 8 bases from V and 6 bases from J, with 16 bases between. CDR3 residues: CASGGISEHGYTF. CDR3 nucleotides: TGTGCCAGCGGTGGGATTTCCGAGCATGGCTACACCTTC.

The J gene is TRBJ2-5, the V gene TRBV7-2; D unresolved. In germline, CDR1 is SGHTA, CDR2 FQGNSA. V shed 4 bases and J shed 5 bases, with 8 bases lying between them. The CDR3 consists of 12 residues. This CDR3 reads CASSSFRETQYF. In DNA, the CDR3 is TGTGCCAGCAGCTCGTTCCGGGAGACCCAGTACTTC.

CDR3 sequence reads: CASSFLVSKKLGTQYF. DNA of the CDR3: TGTGCCAGCAGTTTTCTGGTTTCGAAAAAATTAGGGACCCAGTACTTC. V usage is TRBV27 and J usage is TRBJ2-5; no definite D call. The CDR3 has 16 amino acids. Per germline, CDR1 MNHEY and CDR2 SMNVEV (reference sequence). Trimming took 3 bases from V and 7 from J, leaving 21 bases between them.

The V call is TRBV2, the J call TRBJ2-3; D may correspond to TRBD1 or TRBD2 (5 bases each). CDR3 length equals 14 residues. Trimming took 1 base from V and 6 from J, leaving 11 bases between them. Germline CDR1 SNHLY, CDR2 FYNNEI. CDR3 loop: CASSEVGVADTQYF. In DNA, the CDR3 is TGTGCCAGCAGTGAAGTGGGGGTGGCGGATACGCAGTATTTT.

This chain uses TRBV7-6 with TRBJ2-1; D possibly corresponds to TRBD2 (7 bases). Germline V lookup: CDR1 SGHVS, CDR2 FNYEAQ. V was cut by 3 bases and J by 0 bases, with 15 bases left in between. The CDR3 totals 17 residues. CDR3 DNA: TGTGCCAGCAGCTTGGGCGGGGGCGCACGCTCCTACAATGAGCAGTTCTTC. Its protein product is CASSLGGGARSYNEQFF.

On this clone: The sample has other DNA sequences that encode this CDR3 too. The rearrangement uses TRBV19 and TRBJ2-2; tentative D call: TRBD1 (5 bases). Germline V gene data show CDR1 as LNHDA and CDR2 as SQIVND (reference sequence). The CDR3 is 14 residues long. Trimming took 2 bases from V and 2 from J, leaving 6 bases between them. CDR3 DNA: TGTGCCAGTAGTATAAGGGGCAACACCGGGGAGCTGTTTTTT. Translation gives CASSIRGNTGELFF.

This clone is a singleton in its sample. CDR3 residues: CASSLGASGAYNEQFF. DNA for the CDR3: TGCGCCAGCAGCTTGGGGGCTAGCGGGGCCTACAATGAGCAGTTCTTC. The gene calls are TRBV5-1 and TRBJ2-1, with 9 bases aligning to TRBD2. CDR3 size: 16 residues. With 0 bases clipped from V and 2 bases from J, the junction kept 3 bases outside the gene matches. From germline, CDR1 is SGHRS and CDR2 YFSETQ.

The rearrangement uses TRBV29-1 and TRBJ2-1; D is tentatively TRBD1 or TRBD2 (6 bases each). The CDR3 consists of 15 residues. Trimming removed 5 bases from V and 0 bases from J, with 14 bases in between. Germline V gene data show CDR1 as SQVTM and CDR2 as ANQGSEA. CDR3 in DNA: TGCAGCGTTCGGGGGCGGCCAGACTCCTACAATGAGCAGTTCTTC. This codes for CSVRGRPDSYNEQFF.

CDR3 loop: CSVGLRVEETQYF. The CDR3 DNA reads TGCAGCGTTGGTCTCAGGGTTGAAGAGACCCAGTACTTC. V usage is TRBV29-1 and J usage is TRBJ2-5, with D perhaps matching TRBD1 (5 bases). Germline V gene data show CDR1 as SQVTM and CDR2 as ANQGSEA. Trimming shortened V by 4 bases and J by 3 bases, and 12 bases separated the two germline ends. The CDR3 sequence is 13 residues long. Complete variable domain (other parts from reference TRBV29-1 and TRBJ2-5): SAVISQKPSRDICQRGTSLTIQCQVDSQVTMMFWYRQQPGQSLTLIATANQGSEATYESGFVIDKFPISRPNLTFSTLTVSNMSPEDSSIYLCSVGLRVEETQYFGPGTRLLVL.

This sequence joins TRBV18 and TRBJ1-1, with D unresolved. Trimming stripped 2 bases from V and 6 bases from J, with 10 bases between. This CDR3 is built from 13 residues. CDR1 is KGHSH and CDR2 is LQKENI in the germline V gene. The CDR3 sequence is CASSPWRTAEAFF. In DNA form, the CDR3 reads TGTGCCAGCTCACCATGGAGAACGGCTGAAGCTTTCTTT.

The rearrangement uses TRBV10-3 and TRBJ2-7, with 10 bases matching TRBD1. The germline CDR1 and CDR2 sequences are ENHRY and SYGVKD. V was pared by 6 bases and J by 3 bases, with 8 bases of the junction left unmatched. CDR3 length: 15 residues. This CDR3 is CAIRAGTGDFYEQYF. CDR3 nucleotides: TGTGCCATCAGAGCCGGGACAGGGGATTTCTACGAGCAGTACTTC.

The chain has TRBV6-5 and TRBJ2-7; D call uncertain. CDR1 and CDR2 (germline): MNHEY, SVGAGI. The CDR3 consists of 16 residues. V shed 0 bases and J shed 3 bases, with 15 bases lying between them. The CDR3 coding sequence is TGTGCCAGCAGTTACTCCCATCGCCAAGCCCTCTACGAGCAGTACTTC. This gives the protein CASSYSHRQALYEQYF.

The chain recombines TRBV18 with TRBJ2-1; weak D call: TRBD2 (5 bases). The CDR3 runs to 14 residues. V gave up 4 bases and J gave up 0 bases, with 7 bases separating them. Germline V lookup: CDR1 KGHSH, CDR2 LQKENI. In nucleotides, the CDR3 is TGTGCCAGCTCACGGGAGAGCTCCTACAATGAGCAGTTCTTC. Residues: CASSRESSYNEQFF. Together with reference TRBV18 and TRBJ2-1, the CDR3 gives the full variable domain: NAGVMQNPRHLVRRRGQEARLRCSPMKGHSHVYWYRQLPEEGLKFMVYLQKENIIDESGMPKERFSAEFPKEGPSILRIQQVVRGDSAAYFCASSRESSYNEQFFGPGTRLTVL.

This clone was counted only a few times. The genes are TRBV6-5 and TRBJ1-2; D possibly corresponds to TRBD1 (6 bases). Per the germline V gene, CDR1 is MNHEY and CDR2 is SVGAGI. V lost 5 bases, J lost 8 bases, and 18 bases lay in between. This CDR3 spans 14 amino acids. The CDR3 reads CASSPMTGLRGYTF. CDR3 nucleotide sequence: TGTGCCAGCAGTCCGATGACAGGCCTTCGGGGCTACACCTTC.

The chain is built from TRBV19 and TRBJ2-5; D unclear. Germline assignment: CDR1 LNHDA and CDR2 SQIVND (reference sequence). CDR3 length: 14 amino acids. With 4 bases removed from V and 0 bases from J, the gap between germline ends came to 9 bases. In DNA, the CDR3 is TGTGCCAGTAGTAAAGCGACGGACCAAGAGACCCAGTACTTC. Translating gives CASSKATDQETQYF.

As for this clone: In the same sample, other DNA sequences code for this CDR3. The chain links TRBV7-3 to TRBJ2-1; D is unresolved. CDR1 is SGHTA, CDR2 FQGTGA, per germline. V dropped 0 bases and J dropped 0 bases, with 12 bases sitting between them. CDR3 length: 17 amino acids. The CDR3 loop is CASSLTFGGDSYNEQFF. For the CDR3, the DNA is TGTGCCAGCAGCTTAACGTTTGGCGGAGACTCCTACAATGAGCAGTTCTTC.

This rearrangement joins TRBV2 to TRBJ1-5; the D gene is possibly TRBD1 (5 bases). Germline CDR1 and CDR2: SNHLY and FYNNEI. This CDR3 comprises 17 residues. With 2 bases removed from V and 4 bases from J, the gap between germline ends came to 18 bases. This chain's CDR3 is CASSERQSTTLNQPQHF. The CDR3 nucleotides read TGTGCCAGCAGTGAAAGACAGTCGACCACCTTGAATCAGCCCCAGCATTTT.

To note about this clone: This CDR3 is also generated by other DNA sequences in the sample. The rearrangement uses TRBV5-1 and TRBJ2-7, with 14 bases identical to TRBD2. Trimming cost V 4 bases and J 0 bases; bases outside gene matches: 3. The CDR3 has 16 amino acids. The germline V gene has CDR1 SGHRS and CDR2 YFSETQ. The CDR3 is CASSRGTSGSSYEQYF. CDR3 DNA sequence: TGCGCCAGCAGCCGAGGGACTAGCGGGAGCTCCTACGAGCAGTACTTC.

The gene calls are TRBV5-1 and TRBJ2-7; the D gene is possibly TRBD2 (7 bases). Germline V gene sequence: CDR1 SGHRS, CDR2 YFSETQ. Deletions cut 7 bases from V and 1 base from J, with 12 bases between. CDR3 size: 13 residues. This chain's CDR3 is CASAEGGSYEQYF. The DNA for the CDR3 is TGCGCCAGCGCTGAGGGGGGGTCCTACGAGCAGTACTTC.